The clone carrying this TCR beta chain was picked up a small number of times. Antigen: not known. These data originate in a study of graft-versus-host responses after intestinal transplantation. Study at large: Tacrolimus and steroids were given for 3 to 4 years to all recipients after anti-thymocyte globulin induction.

Data came from immunoSEQ multiplex PCR; TCRdb stores just in-frame clones and leaves some out. The sample lists more than 13,000 clones; about 70% were seen once. Per germline, CDR1 SNHLY and CDR2 FYNNEI. This CDR3 region has 16 residues. With 3 bases removed from V and 5 bases from J, the gap between germline ends came to 16 bases. Study-wide findings and caveats: Individuals who had graft-donor T cell macrochimerism had allografts that showed high graft-versus-host to host-versus-graft clonal ratios.

Intraepithelial and lamina propria lymphocytes were freed from processed graft tissue. Sequencing used ileum tissue, obtained around 98 weeks after intestinal transplantation. This TCR was recovered from a human patient who received an intestinal transplant, so some T cells may come from the graft donor. The chain combines TRBV2 with TRBJ1-4; D call uncertain. The CDR3 is CASSDSGSTANEKLFF. As DNA, the CDR3 is TGTGCCAGCAGTGATTCGGGGTCCACGGCAAATGAAAAACTGTTTTTT.